This is a list of T cell receptor beta chains from one sample in a study of regulatory T cells in long-lasting Graves disease. Using its own MiXCR run on the multiplex PCR reads, TCRdb lists one record per CDR3 protein. In the table there are about 290,000 distinct CDR3 sequences, 20% to 25% of which are singletons. Sample: peripheral blood mononuclear cells (PBMCs), taken when the disease was refractory, from a patient treated with antithyroid drugs. These receptors were taken from a female donor with Graves disease. Each CDR3 is given with its conserved first and last residue. Fields, in order: J gene, V gene, clone size, CDR3 protein. Clone sizes are given selectively: once, few, many, or a class where the clone is expanded.

TRBJ2-7,TRBV20-1,NA,CSARVPASHEQYF
TRBJ2-7,TRBV10-3,NA,CAISSTGGHTGEQYF
TRBJ2-7,TRBV28,few,CASSFVLEKKGMVAGEQYF
TRBJ1-2,TRBV28,NA,CASSSRPMDYGYTF
TRBJ2-5,TRBV18,many,CASSPTSEGQETQYF
TRBJ2-5,TRBV7-9,many,CASSLGVAGQETQYF
TRBJ1-2,TRBV19,few,CASSPRTGGVFGYTF
TRBJ2-7,TRBV27,NA,CASSLGAGGPGEQYF
TRBJ2-7,TRBV11-2,many,CASSLDTWNEQYF
TRBJ2-5,TRBV10-3,NA,CAISQGGLAGGRETQYF
TRBJ2-5,TRBV30,many,CAWSDRGRGETQYF
TRBJ2-2,TRBV14,NA,CASSQWRQGVSNTGELFF
TRBJ2-5,TRBV7-2,many,CASSLGRGGETQYF
TRBJ2-7,TRBV30,many,CAGQTGGRGEQYF
TRBJ1-2,TRBV15,many,CATSSNRVLGNYGYTF
TRBJ2-7,TRBV6-1,once,CASRMRVPGSEQYF
TRBJ2-2,TRBV2,many,CASSLELPGELFF
TRBJ1-5,TRBV12-3/TRBV12-4,many,CASTRAGNQPQHF
TRBJ2-5,TRBV10-3,many,CATGQGEQETQYF
TRBJ1-1,TRBV7-2,NA,CASSHGRLNTEAFF
TRBJ2-7,TRBV7-9,many,CASSYGTGTYEQYF
TRBJ2-2,TRBV6-2/TRBV6-3,NA,CASHGKPGTGELFF
TRBJ1-1,TRBV20-1,few,CSARRGAPMNTEAFF
TRBJ2-2,TRBV25-1,few,CASSETVTNTGELFF
TRBJ1-1,TRBV28,many,CASSLFRWGTQNTEAFF
TRBJ2-5,TRBV12-3/TRBV12-4,NA,CASSLGIGGNQETQYF
TRBJ1-1,TRBV7-9,once,CASSAGQGMNTEAFF
TRBJ2-1,TRBV28,NA,CASMFGTRSDEQFF
TRBJ2-7,TRBV4-1,NA,CASSQDASGRVNF
TRBJ2-5,TRBV19,NA,CASSIHPRTGLVF
TRBJ2-5,TRBV2,many,CASSDYVLVGEETQYF
TRBJ2-7,TRBV11-2,many,CASSLDGRGGDEQYF
TRBJ1-1,TRBV5-1,few,CASSRPGQGTEAFF
TRBJ2-5,TRBV20-1,few,CSAKTSGISQETQYF
TRBJ1-5,TRBV20-1,many,CSATQGSGLSNQPQHF
TRBJ1-2,TRBV6-1,many,CASSPGTGVGYTF
TRBJ2-5,TRBV4-3,few,CASSQDTGLAGVETQYF
TRBJ1-5,TRBV7-2,many,CASSRDRHQPQHF
TRBJ2-7,TRBV3-1,few,CASSQDRDPDEQYF
TRBJ2-7,TRBV27,many,CASSLSGSGSSYEQYF
TRBJ2-7,TRBV20-1,NA,CSARTPSSYEQYF